This entry describes one T cell receptor beta chain. The second PCR ran 7 to 11 cycles with a sample-barcoded 5' primer and J-beta primers. TCRdb called the 5' RACE reads again in MiXCR, with one record for every CDR3 protein. Counted here are 600,000 to 850,000 distinct CDR3 sequences, more than 40% occurring once; the ten biggest clones make up around 20%. V was cut by 0 bases and J by 0 bases, with 15 bases left in between. The CDR3 loop spans 18 amino acids. From germline, CDR1 is DFQATT and CDR2 SNEGSKA (reference sequence). These data originate in a study of blood T cells in healthy people across ages.

J is TRBJ2-6 and V is TRBV20-1, with D possibly called TRBD1 or TRBD2 (5 bases each). The source is a woman in her sixties or seventies in good health. Material for sequencing was blood. The CDR3 loop is CSARDVRVGTSGANVLTF. In nucleotides, the CDR3 is TGCAGTGCTAGAGACGTGAGGGTTGGGACCTCTGGGGCCAACGTCCTGACTTTC.